What follows describes a single T cell receptor beta chain. The data stem from a study of T cells after posttransplantation cyclophosphamide. This CDR3 contains 16 residues. Germline V gene lookup returns CDR1 LNHNV and CDR2 YYDKDF (reference sequence). Germline trimming cut 0 bases from V and 6 bases from J; bases unmatched to any gene: 7. The protocol was immunoSEQ multiplex PCR, while the TCRdb copy is restricted to in-frame clones and leaves out a portion. Altogether about 10,000 clones are present, nearly 99% being singletons, with the ten largest covering roughly 0.27%. This receptor was identified in a man in his fifties in good health, CMV-negative, and a related stem cell transplant donor. The chain links TRBV15 to TRBJ2-1, with 8 bases fitting TRBD1. The source material was naive CD8+ T cells sorted from PBMCs. The CDR3 bases are TGTGCCACCAGCAGAGACCTTATAGACAGGGGCAATGAGCAGTTCTTC. This gives the protein CATSRDLIDRGNEQFF.